Sequencing of this T cell receptor beta chain was carried out in a study of blood T cell repertoires in COVID-19. Study-wide context: PBMCs, B-cell-depleted T cells, or T cells were the source of the cDNA or gDNA that made up the material.

The length of the CDR3 is 14 residues. Per germline, CDR1 LNHDA and CDR2 SQIVND (reference sequence). J gave up 5 bases and V 3 bases, and 6 bases lay outside the gene matches. As originally analysed: How many nucleated cells were present was estimated from reference gene primer amplification. This table comes from immunoSEQ multiplex PCR, and its TCRdb copy is limited to in-frame clones, with some not included. V and J calls and clone size come straight from that table; D and trimming were deduced from the DNA. The repertoire holds tens of thousands of clones, with 91% as singletons. Sequenced input: peripheral blood. The sequence came from a human donor with active COVID-19. The donor label of this sample is uncertain. The V call is TRBV19, the J call TRBJ2-7; TRBD2 matches at 8 bases. CDR3 sequence (DNA): TGTGCCAGTAGTATTGGGACTAGTTGGAACGAGCAGTACTTC. Translating it yields CASSIGTSWNEQYF.